The 13 T cell receptor beta chains presented below share a single source sample, sequenced in a study of identifying expanded T cells in peripheral blood. Measured with immunoSEQ multiplex PCR; TCRdb has only the in-frame clones, and not every one. The repertoire includes some 76,000 clones, around 90% of them detected once, and more than 3% sits in the top ten. Input material: blood. These receptors were collected from a person between 18 and 75 years old in good health.

V is TRBV7-2 and J is TRBJ2-1; possibly TRBD1 for D (5 bases). Germline CDR1 is SGHTA and CDR2 is FQGNSA. There are 13 residues in the CDR3. The V and J ends lost 6 bases and 4 bases respectively, with 10 bases between them. CDR3: CASRPSGYNEQFF. CDR3 bases: TGTGCCAGCAGACCCTCAGGGTACAATGAGCAGTTCTTC. Full variable domain (outside the CDR3, taken from reference TRBV7-2 and TRBJ2-1): GAGVSQSPSNKVTEKGKDVELRCDPISGHTALYWYRQSLGQGLEFLIYFQGNSAPDKSGLPSDRFSAERTGGSVSTLTIQRTQQEDSAVYLCASRPSGYNEQFFGPGTRLTVL.

The chain carries TRBV25-1 and TRBJ2-7; D unclear. CDR1 and CDR2 from the germline V gene are MGHDK and SYGVNS. The CDR3 consists of 9 residues. Trimming took off 10 bases at V and 7 bases at J, with 8 bases between the two ends. CDR3 DNA sequence: TGTGCCAACCCCCGGGAGCAGTACTTC. Residues: CANPREQYF.

V gene TRBV19 combines with J gene TRBJ1-5; D unclear. In germline, CDR1 is LNHDA, CDR2 SQIVND (reference sequence). The CDR3 has 14 amino acids. Trimming stripped 3 bases from V and 0 bases from J, with 6 bases between. CDR3 DNA: TGTGCCAGTAGTATCGCGGATAGCAATCAGCCCCAGCATTTT. As protein: CASSIADSNQPQHF.

This rearrangement joins TRBV28 to TRBJ2-3, with TRBD2 matching over 13 bases. The junction had 16 bases not matched to a gene; V was cut back by 4 bases and J by 3 bases. This CDR3 has 20 amino acids. CDR1 is MDHEN and CDR2 is SYDVKM in the germline V gene. This CDR3 is CASSSFTSGRAMGQTDTQYF. In DNA, the CDR3 is TGTGCCAGCAGTTCATTTACTAGCGGGAGGGCCATGGGGCAAACAGATACGCAGTATTTT. The full variable domain, rest sourced from reference TRBV28 and TRBJ2-3, is DVKVTQSSRYLVKRTGEKVFLECVQDMDHENMFWYRQDPGLGLRLIYFSYDVKMKEKGDIPEGYSVSREKKERFSLILESASTNQTSMYLCASSSFTSGRAMGQTDTQYFGPGTRLTVL.

The table lists this clone with many counts. The CDR3 coding sequence is TGTGCCAGCAGCTTATCCGGTCGGGACTTCTATGGCTACACCTTC. Protein sequence: CASSLSGRDFYGYTF. This rearrangement joins TRBV7-8 to TRBJ1-2; D might be TRBD1 (5 bases). The CDR3 sequence is 15 residues long. Germline CDR1 reads SGHVS; CDR2 reads FQNEAQ. Between the trimmed V and J ends, which lost 2 bases and 4 bases, there was a span of 14 bases. Full variable domain (remainder filled in from reference TRBV7-8 and TRBJ1-2): GAGVSQSPRYKVAKRGQDVALRCDPISGHVSLFWYQQALGQGPEFLTYFQNEAQLDKSGLPSDRFFAERPEGSVSTLKIQRTQQEDSAVYLCASSLSGRDFYGYTFGSGTRLTVV.

The chain is built from TRBV18 and TRBJ2-7; 8 nucleotides align to TRBD2. The V and J ends lost 2 bases and 6 bases, in that order; junction bases with no gene match: 3. This CDR3 is 13 amino acids long. Germline assignment: CDR1 KGHSH and CDR2 LQKENI. The CDR3 region is CASSPGTRTEQYF. The CDR3 DNA sequence: TGTGCCAGCTCACCAGGGACTAGGACCGAGCAGTACTTC.

This clone is medium-sized. The chain uses TRBV6-1 and TRBJ1-6, with no clear D. Germline V gene lookup returns CDR1 MNHNS and CDR2 SASEGT. V lost 7 bases, J lost 9 bases, and 10 bases lay in between. This CDR3 is built from 12 residues. Written as DNA, the CDR3 is TGTGCCAGCAACACCTATCGTTCACCCCTCCACTTT. Residues: CASNTYRSPLHF.

The V and J genes are TRBV7-8 and TRBJ1-2; 7 positions match TRBD1. CDR1 SGHVS and CDR2 FQNEAQ come from the germline V gene. This CDR3 region has 14 residues. With V trimmed by 5 bases and J by 5 bases, 8 bases remained unmatched. CDR3: CASSPQPGGYGYTF. DNA of the CDR3: TGTGCCAGCAGCCCCCAGCCAGGGGGGTATGGCTACACCTTC.

V is TRBV5-1 and J is TRBJ1-2; D might be TRBD1 (5 bases). With 2 bases removed from V and 3 bases from J, the gap between germline ends came to 14 bases. The CDR3 is made up of 15 amino acids. Germline V gene lookup returns CDR1 SGHRS and CDR2 YFSETQ. CDR3 loop: CASSLMPGHYYGYTF. For the CDR3, the DNA is TGCGCCAGCAGCTTAATGCCCGGACACTACTATGGCTACACCTTC.

The chain links TRBV21-1 to TRBJ2-5; the table assigns TRBD2, which was not confirmed against the DNA. TRBV21-1 is described as a pseudogene. The CDR3 loop spans 16 amino acids. The CDR3 sequence is CASSKETLVSRETQYF. Written as DNA, the CDR3 is TGTGCCAGCAGCAAAGAGACCCTAGTGTCTCGGGAGACCCAGTACTTC.

The V call is TRBV7-2, the J call TRBJ2-7; D is unresolved. This CDR3 is built from 13 residues. The germline V gene encodes CDR1 SGHTA and CDR2 FQGNSA. V was clipped by 3 bases and J by 3 bases, with 9 bases between them. CDR3 protein: CASSLDPGYEQYF. CDR3 nucleotide sequence: TGTGCCAGCAGCTTGGATCCAGGCTACGAGCAGTACTTC.

The chain employs TRBV15 and TRBJ2-7, with 8 bases aligning to TRBD1. Losses at the gene ends were 0 bases for V and 6 bases for J; bases not matched to a gene: 10. This CDR3 has 16 residues. Per germline, CDR1 LNHNV and CDR2 YYDKDF (reference sequence). The CDR3 DNA is TGTGCCACCAGCAGAGATCGGCGGCAGGGGGCCATCGAGCAGTACTTC. Its translation: CATSRDRRQGAIEQYF.

V and J are TRBV11-2 and TRBJ1-2; D not certain. The CDR3 has 15 amino acids. V lost 5 bases and J lost 4, with 17 bases in between. CDR1 is SGHAT and CDR2 is FQNNGV in the germline V gene. Written as DNA, the CDR3 is TGTGCCAGCAGCGCGTTCGCCGGGGTAGCCTATGGCTACACCTTC. Amino acid sequence: CASSAFAGVAYGYTF.